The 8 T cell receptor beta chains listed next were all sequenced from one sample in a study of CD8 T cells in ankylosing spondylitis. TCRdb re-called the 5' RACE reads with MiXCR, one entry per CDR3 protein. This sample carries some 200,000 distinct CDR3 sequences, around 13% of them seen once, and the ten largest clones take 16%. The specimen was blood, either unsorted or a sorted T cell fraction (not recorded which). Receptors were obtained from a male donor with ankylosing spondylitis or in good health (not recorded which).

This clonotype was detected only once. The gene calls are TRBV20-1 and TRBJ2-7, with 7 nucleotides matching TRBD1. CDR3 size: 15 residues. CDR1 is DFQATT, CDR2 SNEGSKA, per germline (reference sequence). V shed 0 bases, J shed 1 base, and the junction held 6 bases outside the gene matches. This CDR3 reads CSARDHRGDSYEQYF. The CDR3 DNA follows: TGCAGTGCTAGAGACCACAGGGGCGATTCCTACGAGCAGTACTTC.

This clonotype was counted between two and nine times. Here the CDR3 reads CASSLTSGALNEQFF. The CDR3 DNA reads as TGTGCCAGCAGTTTAACTAGCGGGGCCCTAAATGAGCAGTTCTTC. This chain joins TRBV27 and TRBJ2-1, with TRBD2 matching over 10 bases. This CDR3 is 15 amino acids long. Germline CDR1 MNHEY, CDR2 SMNVEV (reference sequence). V gave up 2 bases and J gave up 7 bases; unmatched junction bases: 5.

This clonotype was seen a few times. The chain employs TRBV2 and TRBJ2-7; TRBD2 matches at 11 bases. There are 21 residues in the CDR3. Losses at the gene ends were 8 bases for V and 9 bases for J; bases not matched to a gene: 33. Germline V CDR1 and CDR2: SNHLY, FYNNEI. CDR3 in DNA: TGTGCCAGCGGCCCCCGGAGTACGCTCCTTTGGAAGACTAGCGGGGACTTGGGGCAGTACTTC. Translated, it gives CASGPRSTLLWKTSGDLGQYF.

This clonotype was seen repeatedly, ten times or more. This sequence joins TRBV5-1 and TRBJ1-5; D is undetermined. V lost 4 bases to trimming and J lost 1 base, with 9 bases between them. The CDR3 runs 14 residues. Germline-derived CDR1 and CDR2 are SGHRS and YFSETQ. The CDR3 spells CASSPGESNQPQHF. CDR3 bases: TGCGCCAGCAGCCCCGGGGAGAGCAATCAGCCCCAGCATTTT.

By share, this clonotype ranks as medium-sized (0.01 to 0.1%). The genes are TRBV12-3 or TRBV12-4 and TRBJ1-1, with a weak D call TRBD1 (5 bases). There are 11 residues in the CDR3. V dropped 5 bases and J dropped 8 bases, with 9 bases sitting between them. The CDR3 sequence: CASSLGTEAFF. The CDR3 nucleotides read TGTGCCAGCAGTCTCGGGACGGAAGCTTTCTTT.

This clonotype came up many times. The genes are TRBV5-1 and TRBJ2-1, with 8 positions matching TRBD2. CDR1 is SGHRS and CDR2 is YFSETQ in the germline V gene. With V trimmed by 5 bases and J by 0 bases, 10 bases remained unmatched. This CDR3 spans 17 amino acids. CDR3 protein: CASSQHASGGSYNEQFF. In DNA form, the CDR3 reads TGCGCCAGCAGTCAGCACGCAAGCGGGGGCTCCTACAATGAGCAGTTCTTC.

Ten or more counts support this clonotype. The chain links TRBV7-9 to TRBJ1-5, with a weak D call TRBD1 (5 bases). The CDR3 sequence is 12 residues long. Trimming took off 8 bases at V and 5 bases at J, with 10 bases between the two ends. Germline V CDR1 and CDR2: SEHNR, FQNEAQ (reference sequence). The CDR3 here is CASSEGYQPQHF. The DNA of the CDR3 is TGTGCCAGCTCCGAGGGGTATCAGCCCCAGCATTTT.

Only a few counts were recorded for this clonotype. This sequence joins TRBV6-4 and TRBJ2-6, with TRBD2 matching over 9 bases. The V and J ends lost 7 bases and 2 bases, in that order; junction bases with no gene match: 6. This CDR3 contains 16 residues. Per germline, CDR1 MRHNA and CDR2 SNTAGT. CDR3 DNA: TGTGCCAGCACCCCGACTAGCGGCGCTGGGGCCAACGTCCTGACTTTC. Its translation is CASTPTSGAGANVLTF.